This TCR beta chain was sequenced in a study of cytomegalovirus exposure and HLA in healthy donors. The study's findings and limits: 164 TCR beta chains were listed as cytomegalovirus-associated.

The PCR ran on 60 Vbeta and 13 Jbeta primers. Clones were read by immunoSEQ multiplex PCR, and TCRdb kept only the in-frame ones, dropping some. The specimen's table records under 60,000 clones. J gave up 0 bases and V 2 bases, and 9 bases lay outside the gene matches. This CDR3 comprises 19 residues. Germline assignment: CDR1 MGHRA and CDR2 YSYEKL. A remark on this clone: Its antigen is undetermined.

The sample taken for sequencing was PBMCs. The sequence was obtained from a woman aged 25 to 45 in good health and CMV-seropositive. The chain recombines TRBV4-1 with TRBJ2-4; 11 bases are a match to TRBD2. The CDR3 nucleotides are TGCGCCAGCAGCCAAACCCCCGGGACTAGCGGACTAGCCAAAAACATTCAGTACTTC. This sequence encodes CASSQTPGTSGLAKNIQYF.